This T cell receptor (beta chain) was retrieved from a study of blood T cell repertoires in COVID-19. In the study overall: In each case, the material was cDNA or gDNA derived from T cells, B-cell-depleted T cells, or PBMCs.

This clone was counted once. The sample contains more than one DNA sequence encoding this CDR3. CDR3 length: 16 amino acids. V was pared by 3 bases and J by 2 bases, with 5 bases of the junction left unmatched. The germline gives CDR1 LNHDA, CDR2 SQIVND (reference sequence). The method was immunoSEQ multiplex PCR; TCRdb's version includes in-frame clones alone and lacks a portion of them. This table has roughly 170,000 clones, around 73% appearing once. Recovery among Cohort 3 donors was established by two negative PCRs, clearance, or symptom resolution. Sequenced sample: PBMCs or T cells enriched from blood (not recorded which). The chain joins TRBV19 to TRBJ2-3, with 10 bases that match TRBD2. The sequence derives from a woman between 45 and 65 years old who had recovered from COVID-19. CDR3: CASSIASGSSTDTQYF. CDR3 coding DNA: TGTGCCAGTAGTATCGCTAGCGGGAGTTCCACAGATACGCAGTATTTT.